These 2 T cell receptor beta chains originate from one sample sequenced in a study of T cell repertoires in cytomegalovirus infection (dated by TCRdb to about 2019). TCRdb shows the sequencer as Illumina HiSeq 1500. TCRdb took the public reads, trimmed them with fastp at Q25, ran MiXCR for clone calling and kept in-frame beta chains. Identical CDR3 proteins give one entry, which carries the most common genes and DNA. The sample table holds a few hundred thousand distinct CDR3 sequences, of which roughly 42% were seen once. The ten largest clones represent 48% of the sample. The antigens of these receptors remain unknown. Taken with the paper, the label for treatment or condition translates to: in vitro stimulation with specific CMV peptide epitopes to enrich CMV-specific T cells. The sequenced sample was cultured PBMCs, obtained from culture after CMV antigen stimulation. The receptor source for this set is a human donor in good health (CMV status not recorded). Some clones in this sample may be carry-over from other donors' samples.

This clonotype was recorded a few times. This rearrangement joins TRBV11-2 to TRBJ1-6; D might be TRBD1 (5 bases). Trimming stripped 1 base from V and 5 bases from J, with 9 bases between. Germline CDR1 and CDR2: SGHAT and FQNNGV. This CDR3 contains 15 residues. The CDR3 nucleotides are TGTGCCAGCAGCTTAGTGGGGGGGAATAATTCACCCCTCCACTTT. Encoded protein: CASSLVGGNNSPLHF.

A few counts support this clonotype. The chain combines TRBV12-3 or TRBV12-4 with TRBJ2-5; D uncertain. The CDR3 length is 12 residues. V lost 5 bases and J 5 bases, leaving 9 bases between the germline ends. The DNA for the CDR3 is TGTGCCAGCAGTCTACGACCGGAGACCCAGTACTTC. This gives the protein CASSLRPETQYF.